This passage covers 18 T cell receptor beta chains from one sample sequenced in a study of identifying expanded T cells in peripheral blood. Measured with immunoSEQ multiplex PCR; TCRdb has only the in-frame clones, and not every one. Of 100,000 to 110,000 clones listed, approximately 88% were seen once; the top ten hold just over 5.5%. The sample was blood. These receptors all stem from a person aged 18 to 75 in good health.

V and J are TRBV11-2 and TRBJ2-7; D might be TRBD1 (5 bases). Germline CDR1 and CDR2: SGHAT and FQNNGV. With 4 bases removed from V and 4 bases from J, the gap between germline ends came to 20 bases. The CDR3 runs to 16 residues. The CDR3: CASSWAPTMSGYEQYF. CDR3 nucleotide sequence: TGTGCCAGCAGCTGGGCACCAACCATGTCAGGGTACGAGCAGTACTTC.

The gene calls are TRBV16 and TRBJ2-1; 9 nucleotides agree with TRBD2. With V trimmed by 6 bases and J by 2 bases, 8 bases remained unmatched. Germline V gives CDR1 KGHSY, CDR2 FQNENV. The CDR3 is made up of 16 amino acids. CDR3 sequence reads: CASSRERGGAYNEQFF. The CDR3 DNA sequence: TGTGCCAGCAGTCGTGAGCGCGGGGGGGCCTACAATGAGCAGTTCTTC.

The CDR3 spells CASSLMTFNGELFF. The DNA of the CDR3 is TGTGCCAGCAGCTTAATGACTTTTAACGGGGAGCTGTTTTTT. This chain uses TRBV7-3 with TRBJ2-2; D unclear. Germline V gene data show CDR1 as SGHTA and CDR2 as FQGTGA. There are 14 residues in the CDR3. V was trimmed by 1 base and J by 7 bases, leaving 10 bases between them.

DNA for the CDR3: TGTGCCAGTAGTCAATCGACAGGGTTCAGGAATGAGCAGTTCTTC. This encodes CASSQSTGFRNEQFF. V and J are TRBV19 and TRBJ2-1; 7 bases agree with TRBD1. This CDR3 is 15 amino acids long. V lost 5 bases, J lost 7 bases, and 11 bases stayed unmatched. CDR1 is LNHDA and CDR2 is SQIVND in the germline V gene (reference sequence).

This chain uses TRBV6-1 with TRBJ1-1; tentative D call: TRBD1 (5 bases). This CDR3 has 13 amino acids. CDR1 is MNHNS, CDR2 SASEGT, per germline. Trimming cost V 8 bases and J 1 base, with 11 bases left between them. CDR3 in amino acids: CASEPGQNTEAFF. In DNA form, the CDR3 reads TGTGCCAGCGAACCGGGGCAGAACACTGAAGCTTTCTTT.

This sequence joins TRBV6-5 and TRBJ2-6, with D uncertain. Germline CDR1 is MNHEY and CDR2 is SVGAGI. V lost 2 bases and J 0 bases, leaving 8 bases between the germline ends. The CDR3 loop spans 16 amino acids. CDR3 residues: CASSYAGNSGANVLTF. CDR3 nucleotide sequence: TGTGCCAGCAGTTACGCCGGAAACTCTGGGGCCAACGTCCTGACTTTC.

Here the CDR3 DNA reads TGTGCCTGGAGCTTGGGGACAGCAACTAATGAAAAACTGTTTTTT. This codes for CAWSLGTATNEKLFF. The chain links TRBV30 to TRBJ1-4; 7 bases are a match to TRBD1. Germline V lookup: CDR1 GTSNPN, CDR2 SVGIG (reference sequence). The CDR3 loop spans 15 amino acids. V trimming: 3 bases; J trimming: 0 bases; junction bases outside the gene matches: 4.

The chain employs TRBV18 and TRBJ1-3, with D hard to call. The germline gives CDR1 KGHSH, CDR2 LQKENI. The CDR3 sequence is 15 residues long. V was trimmed by 3 bases and J by 1 base, leaving 10 bases between them. As DNA, the CDR3 is TGTGCCAGCTCACCTACCGGGTCATCTGGAAACACCATATATTTT. It specifies CASSPTGSSGNTIYF.

The sample holds one count of this clone. Here the CDR3 DNA reads TGTGCCAGCAGTACCTCTGGAAACACCATATATTTT. It specifies CASSTSGNTIYF. The chain recombines TRBV21-1 with TRBJ1-3. TRBV21-1 is a listed pseudogene. This CDR3 region has 12 residues.

The V call is TRBV7-9, the J call TRBJ2-7, with 11 bases lining up with TRBD2. The length of the CDR3 is 16 residues. V lost 4 bases to trimming and J lost 3 bases; unmatched junction nucleotides: 8. Germline CDR1 is SEHNR and CDR2 is FQNEAQ (reference sequence). Written as DNA, the CDR3 is TGTGCCAGCAGCTCTACTAGCGGGAGTATTATCTACGAGCAGTACTTC. Encoded protein: CASSSTSGSIIYEQYF.

The chain is built from TRBV19 and TRBJ1-2; D is possibly TRBD1 (6 bases). Germline values: CDR1 LNHDA, CDR2 SQIVND (reference sequence). CDR3 length: 14 residues. Deletions cut 5 bases from V and 4 bases from J, with 14 bases between. In DNA form, the CDR3 reads TGTGCCAGTAGTGTACAGGAAGGGGGCTATGGCTACACCTTC. This translates into CASSVQEGGYGYTF. Full variable domain (remainder filled in from reference TRBV19 and TRBJ1-2): DGGITQSPKYLFRKEGQNVTLSCEQNLNHDAMYWYRQDPGQGLRLIYYSQIVNDFQKGDIAEGYSVSREKKESFPLTVTSAQKNPTAFYLCASSVQEGGYGYTFGSGTRLTVV.

The CDR3 DNA reads as TGCAGCGTTGAAGGAGGACAGGGGGCGTGGTACACTGAAGCTTTCTTT. This translates into CSVEGGQGAWYTEAFF. The chain recombines TRBV29-1 with TRBJ1-1, with 11 bases aligning to TRBD1. The CDR3 spans 16 residues. The V and J ends lost 1 base and 3 bases, in that order; junction bases with no gene match: 7. Germline CDR1 and CDR2: SQVTM and ANQGSEA.

The V and J genes are TRBV27 and TRBJ2-1; the D gene is possibly TRBD1 (6 bases). This CDR3 spans 13 amino acids. The V gene lost 8 bases and the J gene lost 10 bases, with 18 bases spanning the gap. Germline V gene data show CDR1 as MNHEY and CDR2 as SMNVEV (reference sequence). The CDR3 DNA sequence: TGTGCCAGCGGGGCTAGGGACACTAGAGAGCAGTTCTTC. Its translation: CASGARDTREQFF.

V gene TRBV7-2 combines with J gene TRBJ2-7; 12 bases match TRBD2. With 2 bases clipped from V and 4 bases from J, the junction kept 9 bases outside the gene matches. In germline, CDR1 is SGHTA, CDR2 FQGNSA. CDR3 size: 17 residues. CDR3 sequence: CASSLSPSGRAGYEQYF. The CDR3 DNA follows: TGTGCCAGCAGCTTATCGCCTAGCGGGAGGGCCGGGTACGAGCAGTACTTC.

The chain employs TRBV5-1 and TRBJ2-3; TRBD1 matches 9 bases. Germline values: CDR1 SGHRS, CDR2 YFSETQ. This CDR3 has 15 residues. V shed 4 bases and J 9 bases; nucleotides not matched to a gene: 12. The CDR3 loop reads CASSVTGTGMKTQYF. Written as DNA, the CDR3 is TGCGCCAGCAGCGTTACCGGGACAGGGATGAAAACGCAGTATTTT. Variable domain in full (rest from reference TRBV5-1 and TRBJ2-3): KAGVTQTPRYLIKTRGQQVTLSCSPISGHRSVSWYQQTPGQGLQFLFEYFSETQRNKGNFPGRFSGRQFSNSRSEMNVSTLELGDSALYLCASSVTGTGMKTQYFGPGTRLTVL.

This clone appeared a few times. This chain joins TRBV29-1 and TRBJ2-5, with 10 positions matching TRBD2. V was pared by 6 bases and J by 5 bases, with 6 bases of the junction left unmatched. Germline assignment: CDR1 SQVTM and CDR2 ANQGSEA. The CDR3 covers 13 residues. CDR3 loop: CSVPSGSGETQYF. The CDR3 DNA is TGCAGCGTGCCTAGCGGGAGTGGGGAGACCCAGTACTTC.

The gene calls are TRBV6-1 and TRBJ1-3; D uncertain. From germline, CDR1 is MNHNS and CDR2 SASEGT. V was shortened by 6 bases and J by 4 bases, with 13 bases between the two germline ends. CDR3 length: 14 residues. The CDR3: CASSDKGSGNTIYF. Here the CDR3 DNA reads TGTGCCAGCAGCGATAAGGGATCCGGAAACACCATATATTTT.

The J gene is TRBJ1-5, the V gene TRBV10-3; D ambiguous. V was clipped by 0 bases and J by 6 bases, with 12 bases between them. There are 15 residues in the CDR3. Germline V gives CDR1 ENHRY, CDR2 SYGVKD. CDR3: CAISESAEGSQPQHF. As DNA, the CDR3 is TGTGCCATCAGTGAGTCGGCGGAGGGAAGTCAGCCCCAGCATTTT.